Listed here are 5 T cell receptor beta chains from one sample, sequenced in a study of T cell responses to AZD1222 COVID-19 vaccine. The data were produced by immunoSEQ multiplex PCR, yet TCRdb's version contains in-frame clones alone and is incomplete. Seen here are approximately 90,000 clones, more than 90% observed once, and the top ten hold under 4%. The input for sequencing was peripheral blood, taken on day 0 of AZD1222 vaccination. The receptors originated from an adult in good health.

The chain combines TRBV27 with TRBJ2-7, with D possibly being TRBD2 (5 bases). Trimming took off 1 base at V and 6 bases at J, with 10 bases between the two ends. CDR1 is MNHEY and CDR2 is SMNVEV in the germline V gene (reference sequence). The CDR3 contains 13 residues. DNA for the CDR3: TGTGCCAGCAGTTTATACGGGGTAGGCGAGCAGTACTTC. Amino acid sequence: CASSLYGVGEQYF.

V gene TRBV10-2 combines with J gene TRBJ1-1; D unclear. V lost 8 bases to trimming and J lost 6 bases, with 19 bases between them. This CDR3 has 14 amino acids. Germline V gene sequence: CDR1 WSHSY, CDR2 SAAADI. The chain's CDR3 is CASEQSALVPEAFF. The CDR3 bases are TGCGCCAGCGAACAAAGCGCCCTCGTTCCTGAAGCTTTCTTT.

This chain joins TRBV5-5 and TRBJ2-7; TRBD1 might be the D (6 bases). V shed 4 bases and J shed 2 bases, with 13 bases lying between them. The CDR3 consists of 14 residues. Germline V gene lookup returns CDR1 SGHKS and CDR2 YYEKEE (reference sequence). CDR3 sequence (DNA): TGTGCCAGCAGCGGCCAGGGGATCGCCTACGAGCAGTACTTC. Its translation is CASSGQGIAYEQYF. Variable domain in full (rest from reference TRBV5-5 and TRBJ2-7): DAGVTQSPTHLIKTRGQQVTLRCSPISGHKSVSWYQQVLGQGPQFIFQYYEKEERGRGNFPDRFSARQFPNYSSELNVNALLLGDSALYLCASSGQGIAYEQYFGPGTRLTVT.

J is TRBJ1-6 and V is TRBV6-6; TRBD1 agrees at 8 bases. Germline-derived CDR1 and CDR2 are MNHNY and SVGAGI (reference sequence). The CDR3 has 15 amino acids. J lost 7 bases, V lost 8 bases, and 10 bases had no gene match. As DNA, the CDR3 is TGTGCCAGCCGCCCGACTCGACAGGGGAATTCACCCCTCCACTTT. This gives the protein CASRPTRQGNSPLHF.

The V call is TRBV18, the J call TRBJ1-4; D ambiguous. Germline loops: CDR1 KGHSH, CDR2 LQKENI. The CDR3 spans 13 residues. Trimming cost V 0 bases and J 6 bases, with 5 bases left between them. The CDR3 sequence is CASSPPSDEKLFF. CDR3 DNA: TGTGCCAGCTCACCACCTTCAGATGAAAAACTGTTTTTT.